Listed below are T cell receptor beta chains from one sample, sequenced in a study of T-cell memory formation after mild COVID-19. TCRdb reanalysed the 5' RACE reads using MiXCR and keeps one entry per CDR3 protein. There are 49,000 or so distinct CDR3 sequences in the sample; around 7% occur only once, and 1.4% lies in the top ten. Source material: PBMCs or a T cell subset sorted from them (not recorded which). These receptors were collected from a man aged 18 to 29 who had mild COVID-19 (a few samples of this study predate the infection). Cell type and time point are not known. Each CDR3 is given with its conserved first and last residue. D genes are given only for firm matches. Not all rows give a size; the values are once, few, many and, for expanded clones, a class.

J gene: TRBJ2-1
clone size: -
V gene: TRBV10-1
D gene: -
CDR3 DNA: TGCGCCAGCTCTAATCCCGGGGCCCTCTCCTACAATGAGCAGTTCTTC
CDR3 protein: CASSNPGALSYNEQFF

J gene: TRBJ1-2
clone size: many
V gene: TRBV12-3/TRBV12-4
D gene: -
CDR3 DNA: TGTGCCAGCAGTTTTATGGGGTACGGCTACACCTTC
CDR3 protein: CASSFMGYGYTF

J gene: TRBJ2-1
clone size: -
V gene: TRBV12-3/TRBV12-4
D gene: -
CDR3 DNA: TGTGCCAGCAGCCCCGACGGCTCCTACAATGAGCAGTTCTTC
CDR3 protein: CASSPDGSYNEQFF

J gene: TRBJ1-2
clone size: few
V gene: TRBV9
D gene: -
CDR3 DNA: TGTGCCAGCAGCGTAGTCCGAGGCGGCTACACCTTC
CDR3 protein: CASSVVRGGYTF

J gene: TRBJ2-7
clone size: many
V gene: TRBV7-2
D gene: -
CDR3 DNA: TGTGCCAGCAGCTTAGCCCCAGGGGAGGTCTACGAGCAGTACTTC
CDR3 protein: CASSLAPGEVYEQYF

J gene: TRBJ1-2
clone size: -
V gene: TRBV27
D gene: -
CDR3 DNA: TGTGCCAGCGGCCGGGCCCCCGGGGACTATGGCTACACCTTC
CDR3 protein: CASGRAPGDYGYTF

J gene: TRBJ2-5
clone size: many
V gene: TRBV4-1
D gene: -
CDR3 DNA: TGCGCCAGCAGCCCGGGGACAAATCCTCAAGAGACCCAGTACTTC
CDR3 protein: CASSPGTNPQETQYF

J gene: TRBJ2-1
clone size: medium-sized
V gene: TRBV7-3
D gene: -
CDR3 DNA: TGTGCCAGCAGCTTAGGGGGCGCCTCCTACAATGAGCAGTTCTTC
CDR3 protein: CASSLGGASYNEQFF

J gene: TRBJ2-3
clone size: many
V gene: TRBV6-2/TRBV6-3
D gene: TRBD2
CDR3 DNA: TGTGCCAGCAGTTCTAGCGGGGGAACAACGCAGTATTTT
CDR3 protein: CASSSSGGTTQYF

J gene: TRBJ1-1
clone size: many
V gene: TRBV9
D gene: -
CDR3 DNA: TGTGCCAGCAGCGTAGCTCCCCGGGGATCTGAAGCTTTCTTT
CDR3 protein: CASSVAPRGSEAFF

J gene: TRBJ1-1
clone size: few
V gene: TRBV3-1
D gene: TRBD1
CDR3 DNA: TGTGCCAGCAGCCAACGCCGGGACAGGGGCACTGAAGCTTTCTTT
CDR3 protein: CASSQRRDRGTEAFF

J gene: TRBJ2-2
clone size: many
V gene: TRBV4-2
D gene: -
CDR3 DNA: TGTGCCAGCTCCCGGGGGGCGGTCACCGGGGAGCTGTTTTTT
CDR3 protein: CASSRGAVTGELFF

J gene: TRBJ2-1
clone size: -
V gene: TRBV18
D gene: TRBD2
CDR3 DNA: TGTGCCAGCTCATTAGCGGGGGGATACTACAATGAGCAGTTCTTC
CDR3 protein: CASSLAGGYYNEQFF

J gene: TRBJ1-6
clone size: -
V gene: TRBV7-9
D gene: -
CDR3 DNA: TGTGCCAGCAGCTTAGAGTCTCGCGGTTCACCCCTCCACTTT
CDR3 protein: CASSLESRGSPLHF

J gene: TRBJ1-4
clone size: -
V gene: TRBV20-1
D gene: -
CDR3 DNA: TGCAGTGCTGCGAGGGGGGCGCGGGTGCGCGAAAAACTGTTTTTT
CDR3 protein: CSAARGARVREKLFF

J gene: TRBJ1-2
clone size: -
V gene: TRBV7-2
D gene: TRBD1
CDR3 DNA: TGTGCCAGCAGCCCAACAGGGGGCGAGTCCTATGGCTACACCTTC
CDR3 protein: CASSPTGGESYGYTF

J gene: TRBJ2-5
clone size: few
V gene: TRBV5-1
D gene: TRBD2
CDR3 DNA: TGCGCCAGCAGCGACGGGACTAGCGGGGCGACAGTGGAGACCCAGTACTTC
CDR3 protein: CASSDGTSGATVETQYF

J gene: TRBJ2-2
clone size: -
V gene: TRBV6-2/TRBV6-3
D gene: -
CDR3 DNA: TGTGCCAGCAGCACCAGTTCCACCGGGGAGCTGTTTTTT
CDR3 protein: CASSTSSTGELFF

J gene: TRBJ2-7
clone size: -
V gene: TRBV10-3
D gene: TRBD1
CDR3 DNA: TGTGCCATCAGGGACAGGGGTAGCTACGAGCAGTACTTC
CDR3 protein: CAIRDRGSYEQYF

J gene: TRBJ1-2
clone size: -
V gene: TRBV29-1
D gene: TRBD1
CDR3 DNA: TGCAGCGTAGGGGGCGTAAATGGCTACACCTTC
CDR3 protein: CSVGGVNGYTF

J gene: TRBJ1-4
clone size: -
V gene: TRBV29-1
D gene: -
CDR3 DNA: TGCAGCGTTGTTCTCTACAGGACTGCAACTAATGAAAAACTGTTTTTT
CDR3 protein: CSVVLYRTATNEKLFF

J gene: TRBJ2-5
clone size: -
V gene: TRBV6-5
D gene: TRBD2
CDR3 DNA: TGTGCCAGCAGGACTAGCGGGGGCCTGTACCAAGAGACCCAGTACTTC
CDR3 protein: CASRTSGGLYQETQYF

J gene: TRBJ2-1
clone size: many
V gene: TRBV5-1
D gene: TRBD1
CDR3 DNA: TGCGCCAGCAGATTGGGACAGTCGAGAATGGCTGAGCAGTTCTTC
CDR3 protein: CASRLGQSRMAEQFF

J gene: TRBJ1-6
clone size: few
V gene: TRBV2
D gene: -
CDR3 DNA: TGTGCCAGCGCCTCGGGGGGAAATTCACCCCTCCACTTT
CDR3 protein: CASASGGNSPLHF

J gene: TRBJ1-4
clone size: -
V gene: TRBV7-8
D gene: -
CDR3 DNA: TGTGCCAGCACCCCCCCCAGTCGGGAAAAACTGTTTTTT
CDR3 protein: CASTPPSREKLFF

J gene: TRBJ2-3
clone size: -
V gene: TRBV18
D gene: -
CDR3 DNA: TGTGCCAGCTCATCGCAAATGACAGTATTGGTAGCAGATACGCAGTATTTT
CDR3 protein: CASSSQMTVLVADTQYF

J gene: TRBJ2-5
clone size: few
V gene: TRBV6-1
D gene: -
CDR3 DNA: TGTGCCAGCAGTGAACCGAGGGGGACCCAGTACTTC
CDR3 protein: CASSEPRGTQYF

J gene: TRBJ2-7
clone size: -
V gene: TRBV20-1
D gene: TRBD2
CDR3 DNA: TGCAGTGCTCCGAAATTAGCGGGGGGCTACGAGCAGTACTTC
CDR3 protein: CSAPKLAGGYEQYF

J gene: TRBJ1-2
clone size: many
V gene: TRBV7-2
D gene: -
CDR3 DNA: TGTGCCAGCAGCTTAGTAGAGAACTATGGCTACACCTTC
CDR3 protein: CASSLVENYGYTF

J gene: TRBJ1-5
clone size: few
V gene: TRBV3-2
D gene: -
CDR3 DNA: TGTGCCAGCAGCCGAGGGAAGGGGGGCAATCAGCCCCAGCATTTT
CDR3 protein: CASSRGKGGNQPQHF

J gene: TRBJ2-4
clone size: -
V gene: TRBV3-1
D gene: -
CDR3 DNA: TGTGCCAGCAGCCCTGGGGACACAAGAATTCAGTACTTC
CDR3 protein: CASSPGDTRIQYF

J gene: TRBJ1-4
clone size: -
V gene: TRBV20-1
D gene: -
CDR3 DNA: TGCAGTATCTCGACAGCCCCTAATGAAAAACTGTTTTTT
CDR3 protein: CSISTAPNEKLFF

J gene: TRBJ2-3
clone size: -
V gene: TRBV6-6
D gene: -
CDR3 DNA: TGTGCCAGCAGTTACTCCGGGGGGCGCGGCCCCGCTAGCACAGATACGCAGTATTTT
CDR3 protein: CASSYSGGRGPASTDTQYF

J gene: TRBJ2-2
clone size: -
V gene: TRBV11-2
D gene: -
CDR3 DNA: TGTGCCAGCAGCTTTATTTTAGGGCTCGGGGAGCTGTTTTTT
CDR3 protein: CASSFILGLGELFF

J gene: TRBJ2-1
clone size: few
V gene: TRBV5-1
D gene: TRBD2
CDR3 DNA: TGCGCCAGCAGCCCCCAGTCGGCGGGGGGGGCATTGGAGCAGTTCTTC
CDR3 protein: CASSPQSAGGALEQFF

J gene: TRBJ2-1
clone size: many
V gene: TRBV4-2
D gene: TRBD2
CDR3 DNA: TGTGCCAGCAGCCAAGAGAAGTCGGGGGGTCCGTACAATGAGCAGTTCTTC
CDR3 protein: CASSQEKSGGPYNEQFF

J gene: TRBJ2-1
clone size: few
V gene: TRBV20-1
D gene: -
CDR3 DNA: TGCAGTGCTCGAAGAGCGGATGAGCAGTGCTTC
CDR3 protein: CSARRADEQCF

J gene: TRBJ2-3
clone size: few
V gene: TRBV5-1
D gene: -
CDR3 DNA: TGCGCCAGCAGCTTGACTGGGGGCCCGGCCGGAGATACGCAGTATTTT
CDR3 protein: CASSLTGGPAGDTQYF